This TCR beta chain originates from a study of blood T cell repertoires in COVID-19. The wider study: The United States, Italy and Spain supplied acute and convalescent COVID-19 samples. Sample material is recorded as cDNA or gDNA derived from T cells, B-cell-depleted T cells, or PBMCs.

Authors' analysis steps: The assay estimated nucleated cells by amplifying reference gene primers. Clones were read by immunoSEQ multiplex PCR, and TCRdb kept only the in-frame ones, dropping some. V, J and clone size reflect that table, while D and trimming were determined from the DNA. Among 140,000 to 150,000 clones listed, 80% to 90% were seen once. V lost 0 bases and J 5 bases, leaving 7 bases between the germline ends. This CDR3 spans 14 amino acids. Germline CDR1 reads MGHRA; CDR2 reads YSYEKL. The rearrangement joins TRBV4-1 to TRBJ2-2; D may be TRBD2 (6 bases). The sequenced sample was peripheral blood. The clonotype originates from a man aged 60-69 years with active or convalescent COVID-19. CDR3 sequence: CASSQEEGTGELFF. The CDR3, as DNA: TGCGCCAGCAGCCAAGAGGAGGGTACCGGGGAGCTGTTTTTT.